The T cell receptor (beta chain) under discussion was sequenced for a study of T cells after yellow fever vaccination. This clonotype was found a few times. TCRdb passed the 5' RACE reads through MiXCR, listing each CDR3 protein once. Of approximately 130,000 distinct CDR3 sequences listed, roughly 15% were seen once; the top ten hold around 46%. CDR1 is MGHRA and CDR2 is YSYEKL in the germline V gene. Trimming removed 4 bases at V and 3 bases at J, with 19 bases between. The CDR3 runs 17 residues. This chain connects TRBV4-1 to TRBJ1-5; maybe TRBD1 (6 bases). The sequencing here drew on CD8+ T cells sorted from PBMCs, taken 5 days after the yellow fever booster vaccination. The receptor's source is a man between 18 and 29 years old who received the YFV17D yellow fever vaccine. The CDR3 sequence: CASSREGGIIYNQPQHF. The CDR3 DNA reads TGCGCCAGCAGCCGAGAGGGGGGAATCATTTACAATCAGCCCCAGCATTTT.